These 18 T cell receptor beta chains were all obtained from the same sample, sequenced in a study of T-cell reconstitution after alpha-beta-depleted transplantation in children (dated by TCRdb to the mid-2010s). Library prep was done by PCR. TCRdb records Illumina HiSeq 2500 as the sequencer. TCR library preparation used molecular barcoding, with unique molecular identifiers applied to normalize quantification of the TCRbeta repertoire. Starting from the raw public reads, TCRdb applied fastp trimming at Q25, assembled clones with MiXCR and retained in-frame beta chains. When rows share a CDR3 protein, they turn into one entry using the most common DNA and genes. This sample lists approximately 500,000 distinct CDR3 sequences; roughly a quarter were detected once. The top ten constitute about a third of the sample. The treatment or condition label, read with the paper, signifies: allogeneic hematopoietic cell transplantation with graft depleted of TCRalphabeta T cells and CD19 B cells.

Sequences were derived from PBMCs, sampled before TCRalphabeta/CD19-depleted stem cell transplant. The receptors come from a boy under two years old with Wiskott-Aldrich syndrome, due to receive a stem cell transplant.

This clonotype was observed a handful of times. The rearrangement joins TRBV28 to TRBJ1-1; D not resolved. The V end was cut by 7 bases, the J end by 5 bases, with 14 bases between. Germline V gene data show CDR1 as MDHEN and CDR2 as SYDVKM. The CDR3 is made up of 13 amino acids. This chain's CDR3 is CASTGFGKTEAFF. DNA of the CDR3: TGTGCCAGCACTGGATTCGGAAAAACTGAAGCTTTCTTT.

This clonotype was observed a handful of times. The CDR3 protein is CSASSHNEQFF. In nucleotides, the CDR3 is TGCAGTGCTAGTAGTCACAATGAGCAGTTCTTC. This sequence joins TRBV20-1 and TRBJ2-1; no firm D call. Looked up from germline, CDR1 is DFQATT and CDR2 is SNEGSKA (reference sequence). CDR3 length: 11 amino acids. The germline V and J ends were trimmed by 3 bases and 5 bases, with 5 bases remaining between them.

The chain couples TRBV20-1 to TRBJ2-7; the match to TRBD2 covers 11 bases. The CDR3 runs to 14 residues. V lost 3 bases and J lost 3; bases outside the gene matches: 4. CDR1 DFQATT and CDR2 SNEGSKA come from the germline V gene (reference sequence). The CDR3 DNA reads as TGCAGTGCTAGTAGGGGACTAGCGGTCTACGAGCAGTACTTC. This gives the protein CSASRGLAVYEQYF.

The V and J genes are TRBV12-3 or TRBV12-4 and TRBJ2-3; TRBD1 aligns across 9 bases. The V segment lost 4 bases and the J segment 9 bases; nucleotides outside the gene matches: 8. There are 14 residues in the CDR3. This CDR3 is CASSSSYRGQTQYF. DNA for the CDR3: TGTGCCAGCAGTTCATCTTACAGGGGGCAAACGCAGTATTTT.

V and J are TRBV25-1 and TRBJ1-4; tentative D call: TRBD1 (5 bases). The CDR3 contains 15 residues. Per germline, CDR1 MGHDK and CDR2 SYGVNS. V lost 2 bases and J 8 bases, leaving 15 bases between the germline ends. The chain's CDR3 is CASSESSKGREKLFF. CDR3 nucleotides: TGTGCCAGCAGTGAAAGTTCCAAGGGGAGGGAAAAACTGTTTTTT.

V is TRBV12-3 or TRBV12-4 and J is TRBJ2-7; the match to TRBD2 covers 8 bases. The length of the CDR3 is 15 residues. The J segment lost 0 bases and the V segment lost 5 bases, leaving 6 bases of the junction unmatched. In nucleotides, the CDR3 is TGTGCCAGCAGTGCGGGACTAGATTACTCCTACGAGCAGTACTTC. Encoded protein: CASSAGLDYSYEQYF.

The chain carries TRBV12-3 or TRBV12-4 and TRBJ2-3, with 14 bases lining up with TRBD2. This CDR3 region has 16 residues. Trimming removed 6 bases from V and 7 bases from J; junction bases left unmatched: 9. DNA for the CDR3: TGTGCCAGCAGGATGACTAGCGGGAGGGACAGATATACGCAGTATTTT. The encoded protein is CASRMTSGRDRYTQYF.

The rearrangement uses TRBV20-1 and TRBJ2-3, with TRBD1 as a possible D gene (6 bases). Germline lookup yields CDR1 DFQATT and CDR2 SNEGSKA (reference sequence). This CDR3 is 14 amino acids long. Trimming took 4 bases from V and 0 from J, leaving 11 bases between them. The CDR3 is CSATRDTSTDTQYF. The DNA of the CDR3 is TGCAGTGCTACCCGGGACACTAGCACAGATACGCAGTATTTT.

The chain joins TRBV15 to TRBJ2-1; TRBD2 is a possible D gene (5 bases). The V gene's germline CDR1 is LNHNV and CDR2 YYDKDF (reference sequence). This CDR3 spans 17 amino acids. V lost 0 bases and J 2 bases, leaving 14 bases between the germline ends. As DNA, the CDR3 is TGTGCCACCAGCAGAGAGTTAGGCGGGTTAACCTACAATGAGCAGTTCTTC. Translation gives CATSRELGGLTYNEQFF.

The CDR3 reads CASIAGQERGYEQYF. Written as DNA, the CDR3 is TGCGCCAGCATTGCCGGACAGGAAAGGGGTTACGAGCAGTACTTC. The chain combines TRBV10-2 with TRBJ2-7, with 7 nucleotides matching TRBD1. V trimming: 7 bases; J trimming: 4 bases; junction bases outside the gene matches: 13. Germline V CDR1 and CDR2: WSHSY, SAAADI. The CDR3 length is 15 residues.

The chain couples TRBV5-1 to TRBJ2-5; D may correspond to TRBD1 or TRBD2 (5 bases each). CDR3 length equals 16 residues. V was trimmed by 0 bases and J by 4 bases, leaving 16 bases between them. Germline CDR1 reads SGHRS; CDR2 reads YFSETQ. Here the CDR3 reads CASSLGGARGTETQYF. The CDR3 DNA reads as TGCGCCAGCAGCTTGGGGGGAGCCCGGGGCACAGAGACCCAGTACTTC.

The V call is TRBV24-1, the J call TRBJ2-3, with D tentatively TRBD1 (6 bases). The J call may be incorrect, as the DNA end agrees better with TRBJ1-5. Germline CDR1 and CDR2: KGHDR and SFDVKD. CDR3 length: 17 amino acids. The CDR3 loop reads CATSDTRGGKQPDTQHF. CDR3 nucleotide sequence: TGTGCCACCAGTGATACCAGAGGGGGAAAGCAACCAGATACGCAGCATTTT.

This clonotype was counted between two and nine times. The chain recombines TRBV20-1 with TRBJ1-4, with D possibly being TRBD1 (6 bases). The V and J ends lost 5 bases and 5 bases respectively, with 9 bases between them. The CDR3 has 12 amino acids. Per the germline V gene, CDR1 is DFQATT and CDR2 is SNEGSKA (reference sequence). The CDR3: CSARQGNEKLFF. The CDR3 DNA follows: TGCAGTGCTCGGCAGGGGAATGAAAAACTGTTTTTT.

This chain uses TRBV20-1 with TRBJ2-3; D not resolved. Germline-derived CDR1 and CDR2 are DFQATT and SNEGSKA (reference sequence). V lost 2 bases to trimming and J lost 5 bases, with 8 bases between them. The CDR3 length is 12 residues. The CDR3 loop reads CSARRLQDTQYF. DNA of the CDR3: TGCAGTGCTAGAAGGTTGCAAGATACGCAGTATTTT.

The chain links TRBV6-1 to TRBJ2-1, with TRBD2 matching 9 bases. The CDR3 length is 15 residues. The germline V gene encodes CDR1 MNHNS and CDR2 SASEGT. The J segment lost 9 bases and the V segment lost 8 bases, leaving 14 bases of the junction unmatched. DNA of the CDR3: TGTGCCAGCGGGGTTCGGGGACTAGCCTCCGGTGAGCAGTTCTTC. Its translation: CASGVRGLASGEQFF.

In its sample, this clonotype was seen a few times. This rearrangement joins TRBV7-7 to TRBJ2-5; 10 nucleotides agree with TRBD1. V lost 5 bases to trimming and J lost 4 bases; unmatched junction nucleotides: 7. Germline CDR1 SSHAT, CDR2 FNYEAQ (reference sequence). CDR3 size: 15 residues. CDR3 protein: CASSPDRGHRETQYF. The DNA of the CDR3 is TGTGCCAGCAGCCCAGACAGGGGGCATAGAGAGACCCAGTACTTC.

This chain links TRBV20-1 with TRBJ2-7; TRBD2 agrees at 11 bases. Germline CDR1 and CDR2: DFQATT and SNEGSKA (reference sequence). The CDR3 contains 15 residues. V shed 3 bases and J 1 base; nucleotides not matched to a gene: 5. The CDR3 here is CSARTGTSGSYEQYF. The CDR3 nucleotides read TGCAGTGCTAGGACCGGGACTAGCGGTTCCTACGAGCAGTACTTC.

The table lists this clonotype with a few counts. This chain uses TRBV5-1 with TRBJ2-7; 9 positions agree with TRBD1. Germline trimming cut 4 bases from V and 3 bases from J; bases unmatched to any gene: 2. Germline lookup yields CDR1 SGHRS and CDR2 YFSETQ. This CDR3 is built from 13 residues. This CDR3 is CASSGTGLYEQYF. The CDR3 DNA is TGCGCCAGCAGCGGGACAGGGCTCTACGAGCAGTACTTC.